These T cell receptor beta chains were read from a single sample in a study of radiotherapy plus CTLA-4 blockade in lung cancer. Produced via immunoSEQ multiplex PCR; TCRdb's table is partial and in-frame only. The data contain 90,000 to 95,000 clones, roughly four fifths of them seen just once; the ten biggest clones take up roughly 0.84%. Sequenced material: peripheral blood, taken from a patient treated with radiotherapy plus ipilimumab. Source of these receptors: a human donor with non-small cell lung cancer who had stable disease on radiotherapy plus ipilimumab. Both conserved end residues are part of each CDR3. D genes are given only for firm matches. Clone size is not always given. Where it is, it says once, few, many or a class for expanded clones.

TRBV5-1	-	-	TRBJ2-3	TGCGCCAGCAGCTTGGAGCTGGGGACAGATACGCAGTATTTT	CASSLELGTDTQYF
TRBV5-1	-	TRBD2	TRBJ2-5	TGCGCCACCCAACCTTTTTCGGGACTAGGCATCTCGGAGACCCAGTACTTC	CATQPFSGLGISETQYF
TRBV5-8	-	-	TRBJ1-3	TGTGCCAGCAGCTTGGCGGGAACTGGAAACACCATATATTTT	CASSLAGTGNTIYF
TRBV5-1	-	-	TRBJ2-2	TGCGCCAGCAGCTTGGTAAACACCGGGGAGCTGTTTTTT	CASSLVNTGELFF
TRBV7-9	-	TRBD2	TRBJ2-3	TGTGCCAGCAGCCGCCAACTAGCGGGAGACATGGCAGATACGCAGTATTTT	CASSRQLAGDMADTQYF
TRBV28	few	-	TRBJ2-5	TGTGCCAGCAGCCAGGGGTTCCAAGAGACCCAGTACTTC	CASSQGFQETQYF
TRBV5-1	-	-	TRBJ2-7	TGCGCCAGCAGCTACGGGACGGCTAGCTCCTACGAGCAGTACTTC	CASSYGTASSYEQYF
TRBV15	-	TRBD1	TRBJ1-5	TGTGCCACCAGCAGACAGACAGGGGTTGGCAATCAGCCCCAGCATTTT	CATSRQTGVGNQPQHF
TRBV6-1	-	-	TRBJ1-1	TGTGCCAGCAGTGAAGGATTTCTAGGGGGCACTGAAGCTTTCTTT	CASSEGFLGGTEAFF
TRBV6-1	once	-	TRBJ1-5	TGTGCCAGCAGTGAATGGGGCAGGGCCCAGCATTTT	CASSEWGRAQHF
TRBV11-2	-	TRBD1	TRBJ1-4	TGTGCCAGCAGCATCTCAGGGGGCGAGCGGGGAGAAAAACTGTTTTTT	CASSISGGERGEKLFF
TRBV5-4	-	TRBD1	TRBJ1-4	TGTGCCAGCAGCAACCGACAGGGTCTTTTCGAAAAACTGTTTTTT	CASSNRQGLFEKLFF
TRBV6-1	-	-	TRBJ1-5	TGTGCCAGCAGTGAAGGTCGGTCCGCTAATCAGCCCCAGCATTTT	CASSEGRSANQPQHF
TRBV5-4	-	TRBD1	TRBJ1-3	TGTGCCAGCAGCGGAAACAGGGGACAGAACACCATATATTTT	CASSGNRGQNTIYF
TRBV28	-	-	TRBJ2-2	TGTGCCAGCAGCCTACTAAGGGGCACCGGGGAGCTGTTTTTT	CASSLLRGTGELFF
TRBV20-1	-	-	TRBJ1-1	TGCAGTGCTCGAATGAACACTGAAGCTTTCTTT	CSARMNTEAFF
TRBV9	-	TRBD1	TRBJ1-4	TGTGCCAGCAGCGGGACAGGGCCCGAAAAACTGTTTTTT	CASSGTGPEKLFF
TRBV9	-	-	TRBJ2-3	TGTGCCAGCAGCGTAGCAGCAGATACGCAGTATTTT	CASSVAADTQYF
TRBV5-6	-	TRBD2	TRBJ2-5	TGTGCCAGCAGCTTGGGGACTAGCGTGGAAGAGACCCAGTACTTC	CASSLGTSVEETQYF
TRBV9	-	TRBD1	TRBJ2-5	TGTGCCAGCAGCGTAGATGGCAGGGGGCGAGGAGAGACCCAGTACTTC	CASSVDGRGRGETQYF
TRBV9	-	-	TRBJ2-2	TGTGCCAGCAGCGTTTACGACAGGACGAACACCGGGGAGCTGTTTTTT	CASSVYDRTNTGELFF
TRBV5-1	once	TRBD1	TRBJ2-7	TGCGCCAGCAGCCTCGGAGCCGGACAGGGGTACACCTACGAGCAGTACTTC	CASSLGAGQGYTYEQYF
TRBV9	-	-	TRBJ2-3	TGTGCCAGCAGCCCCCAGCGACTTAGCACAGATACGCAGTATTTT	CASSPQRLSTDTQYF
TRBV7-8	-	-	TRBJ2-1	TGTGCCAGCAGCTCTCCAGGGGTGTCCTACAATGAGCAGTTCTTC	CASSSPGVSYNEQFF
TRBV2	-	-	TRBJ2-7	TGTGCCAGCAGTGAAATGGGTACGGGGCGCGAGCAGTACTTC	CASSEMGTGREQYF